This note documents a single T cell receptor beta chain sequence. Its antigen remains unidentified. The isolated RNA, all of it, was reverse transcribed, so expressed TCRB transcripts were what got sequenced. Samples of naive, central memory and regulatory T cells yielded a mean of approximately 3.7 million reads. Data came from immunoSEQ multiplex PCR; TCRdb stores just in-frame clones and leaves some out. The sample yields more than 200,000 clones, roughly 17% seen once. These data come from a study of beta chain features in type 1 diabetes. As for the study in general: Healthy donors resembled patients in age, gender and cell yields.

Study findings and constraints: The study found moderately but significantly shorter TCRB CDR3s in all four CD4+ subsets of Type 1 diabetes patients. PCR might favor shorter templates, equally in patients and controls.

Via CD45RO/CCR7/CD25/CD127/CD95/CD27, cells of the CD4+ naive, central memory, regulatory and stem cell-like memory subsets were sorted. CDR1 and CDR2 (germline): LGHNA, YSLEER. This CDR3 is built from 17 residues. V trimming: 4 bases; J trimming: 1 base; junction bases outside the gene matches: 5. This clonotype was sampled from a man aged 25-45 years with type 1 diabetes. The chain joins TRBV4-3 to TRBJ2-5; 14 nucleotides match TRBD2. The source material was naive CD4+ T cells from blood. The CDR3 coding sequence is TGCGCCAGCAGCCGCGGGACTAGCGGGAGATCCCAAGAGACCCAGTACTTC. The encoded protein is CASSRGTSGRSQETQYF.